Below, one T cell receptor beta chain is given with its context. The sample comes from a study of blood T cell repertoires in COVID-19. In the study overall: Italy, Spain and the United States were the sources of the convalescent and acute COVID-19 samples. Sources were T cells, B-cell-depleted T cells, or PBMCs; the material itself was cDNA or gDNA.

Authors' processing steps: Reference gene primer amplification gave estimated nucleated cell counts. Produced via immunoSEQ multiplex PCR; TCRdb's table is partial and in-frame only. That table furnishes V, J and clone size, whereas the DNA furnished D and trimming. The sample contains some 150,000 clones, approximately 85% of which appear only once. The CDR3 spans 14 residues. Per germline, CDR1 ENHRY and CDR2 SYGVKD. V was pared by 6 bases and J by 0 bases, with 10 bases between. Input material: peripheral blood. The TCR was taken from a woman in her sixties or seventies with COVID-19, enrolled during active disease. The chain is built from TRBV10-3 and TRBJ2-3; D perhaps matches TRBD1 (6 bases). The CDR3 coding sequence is TGTGCCATCAGATCAGGGGTAAGCACAGATACGCAGTATTTT. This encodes CAIRSGVSTDTQYF.